This TCR beta chain was obtained from a study of T-cell memory formation after mild COVID-19. The CDR3 totals 13 residues. Trimming removed 0 bases at V and 7 bases at J, with 10 bases between. Germline V gives CDR1 SGHRS, CDR2 YFSETQ. This clonotype appeared many times. TCRdb analysed the 5' RACE reads with MiXCR anew, one entry per CDR3 protein. The table records 350,000 to 400,000 distinct CDR3 sequences, approximately 15% of them present only once. The origin of this receptor is a man aged 18 to 29 who had mild COVID-19 (a few samples of this study predate the infection). Cell type and time point are not known. The rearrangement joins TRBV5-1 to TRBJ1-1; D is perhaps TRBD1 (6 bases). Input material: PBMCs or a T cell subset sorted from them (not recorded which). CDR3 region: CASSLAQGGEAFF. CDR3 nucleotides: TGCGCCAGCAGCTTGGCACAGGGAGGTGAAGCTTTCTTT.